The T cell receptor beta chain described here comes from a study of STAT5B mutations in CD4+ large granular lymphocyte leukemia. Findings of the study overall: Patient CD4-sorted repertoires looked more clonal than healthy CD4+ repertoires, even without putative leukemic clones. About 24% of private leukemic clonotypes occurred rarely in other patients' non-leukemic repertoires.

The CDR3 is 15 residues long. Germline assignment: CDR1 MNHEY and CDR2 SVGAGI. The V and J ends lost 7 bases and 1 base respectively, with 13 bases between them. Comments on this clone: Its antigen is unknown.

Assay: immunoSEQ multiplex PCR; the TCRdb copy retains only in-frame clones and omits some. Seen here are under 35,000 clones, more than 60% observed once, and the top ten hold approximately 2.1%. The sequence was obtained from a human donor in good health. This sequence joins TRBV6-5 and TRBJ2-2; possibly TRBD1 for D (6 bases). Input material: CD4+ T cells from blood buffy coats. The chain's CDR3 is CASTQGQRNTGELFF. The DNA for the CDR3 is TGTGCCAGCACCCAGGGGCAGCGGAACACCGGGGAGCTGTTTTTT.